This TCR beta chain was observed in a study of kidney transplant recipient with SARS-CoV-2 infection. TCRdb re-called the reads through MiXCR, storing one row per CDR3 protein. This table holds under 250,000 distinct CDR3 sequences, about 28% found once. For this clonotype: It is unclear where the CDR3 begins or ends on the DNA, so no DNA is shown, and the CDR3 is as TCRdb lists it.

Ends included, the CDR3 has 19 residues. V and J are TRBV7-5 and TRBJ1-2. TRBV7-5 represents a pseudogene. This receptor was identified in a male patient in his 30s who had COVID-19 and was a kidney transplant recipient. Some T cells could come from the graft donor. The material sequenced was a blood sample, taken at baseline and between days 110 and 120 from a kidney transplant recipient. This CDR3 reads CISVPEIIIEVGKTCGYTF.